This T cell receptor beta chain came from a study of graft-versus-host responses after intestinal transplantation. TCRdb's table, derived via immunoSEQ multiplex PCR, lists solely in-frame clones and lacks some. The sample has around 93,000 clones, over 80% seen once. Germline-derived CDR1 and CDR2 are SGHKS and YYEKEE (reference sequence). The CDR3 is 15 amino acids. V lost 4 bases to trimming and J lost 3 bases; unmatched junction nucleotides: 4. This clone was observed once. Its antigen is not known. The source was unstimulated CD8+ T cells sorted from spleen or lymph node cells, collected before intestinal transplant. The chain combines TRBV5-5 with TRBJ2-1, with 10 bases that match TRBD2. The clonotype was recovered from a human donor who received an intestinal transplant. CDR3 amino acids: CASSGGTSDYNEQFF. The DNA of the CDR3 is TGTGCCAGCAGCGGCGGGACTAGCGACTACAATGAGCAGTTCTTC.